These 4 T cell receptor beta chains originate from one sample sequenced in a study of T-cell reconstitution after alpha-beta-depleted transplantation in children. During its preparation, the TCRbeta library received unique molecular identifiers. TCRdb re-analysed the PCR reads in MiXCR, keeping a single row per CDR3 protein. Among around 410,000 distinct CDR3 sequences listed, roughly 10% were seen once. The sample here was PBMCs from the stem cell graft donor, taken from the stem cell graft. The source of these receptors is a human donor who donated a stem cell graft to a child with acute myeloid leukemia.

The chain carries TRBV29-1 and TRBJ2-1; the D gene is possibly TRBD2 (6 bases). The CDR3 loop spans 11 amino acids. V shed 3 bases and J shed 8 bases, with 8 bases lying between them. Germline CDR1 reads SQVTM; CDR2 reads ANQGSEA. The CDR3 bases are TGCAGCGTTGATCGGGGGTATGAGCAGTTCTTC. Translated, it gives CSVDRGYEQFF.

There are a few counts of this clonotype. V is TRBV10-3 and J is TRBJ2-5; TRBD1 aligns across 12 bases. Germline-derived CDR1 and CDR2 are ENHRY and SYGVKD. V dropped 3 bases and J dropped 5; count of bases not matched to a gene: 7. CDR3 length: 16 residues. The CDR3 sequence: CAISDPGTGGSETQYF. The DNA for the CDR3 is TGTGCCATCAGTGACCCGGGGACAGGGGGCTCGGAGACCCAGTACTTC.

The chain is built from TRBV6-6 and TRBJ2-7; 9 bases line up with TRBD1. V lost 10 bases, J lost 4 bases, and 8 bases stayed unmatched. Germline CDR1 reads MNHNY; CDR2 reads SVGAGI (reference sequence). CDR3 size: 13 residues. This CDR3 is CATCRDRDYEQYF. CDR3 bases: TGTGCCACCTGCCGGGACAGGGATTACGAGCAGTACTTC.

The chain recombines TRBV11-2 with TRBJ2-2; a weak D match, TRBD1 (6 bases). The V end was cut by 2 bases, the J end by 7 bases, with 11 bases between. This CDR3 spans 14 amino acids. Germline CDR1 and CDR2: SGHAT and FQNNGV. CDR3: CASSLNRAGGELFF. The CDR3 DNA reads TGTGCCAGCAGCTTAAACAGGGCTGGCGGGGAGCTGTTTTTT.